The 3 T cell receptor beta chains in this list originate from one sample, sequenced in a study of CD8 T cells in Susac syndrome. Random hexamers primed reverse transcription of about 0.45 to 1 ug RNA. TCRdb fed the immunoSEQ multiplex PCR reads into MiXCR, producing one record per CDR3 protein. The table includes nearly 200,000 distinct CDR3 sequences, 90% to 95% detected once. The specimen sequenced was CD4+ T cells from PBMCs. All receptors come from a human donor with multiple sclerosis.

The chain has TRBV30 and TRBJ1-2; D remains ambiguous. From germline, CDR1 is GTSNPN and CDR2 SVGIG (reference sequence). This CDR3 is built from 14 residues. Trimming took off 5 bases at V and 4 bases at J, with 17 bases between the two ends. The CDR3 DNA reads as TGTGCCTGGCGTCCCCGACGGATCGCCTATGGCTACACCTTC. Translated, it gives CAWRPRRIAYGYTF.

The chain uses TRBV20-1 and TRBJ1-2; D gene unclear. Germline V gene data show CDR1 as DFQATT and CDR2 as SNEGSKA (reference sequence). Between the trimmed V and J ends, which lost 3 bases and 3 bases, there was a span of 14 bases. The CDR3 spans 14 residues. The CDR3 loop reads CSARGFITDYGYTF. For the CDR3, the DNA is TGCAGTGCTAGGGGTTTTATTACAGACTATGGCTACACCTTC.

The chain joins TRBV20-1 to TRBJ2-1; D not certain. V shed 4 bases and J shed 9 bases, with 7 bases lying between them. The CDR3 sequence is 10 residues long. Germline values: CDR1 DFQATT, CDR2 SNEGSKA (reference sequence). The CDR3 bases are TGCAGTGCTAATAGGGCTGAGCAGTTCTTC. It encodes CSANRAEQFF.